This T cell receptor (beta chain) was recovered during a study of cytomegalovirus exposure and HLA in healthy donors. Study information: A prior analysis found 117 million unique TCR beta sequences from 150 million to 200 million T cells. Study-level results: In a later analysis, V- and J-gene trimming of beta chains associated with a DCLRE1C missense variant, replicated independently. Owing to their indistinguishability, certain V segments, notably TRBV6-2 and TRBV6-3, were excluded.

This PCR relied on a set of 60 Vbeta primers and 13 Jbeta primers. Some clones are missing from TCRdb's copy, which holds only in-frame ones; the method was immunoSEQ multiplex PCR. The sample holds 150,000 to 200,000 clones, approximately 84% seen once. Germline CDR1 MNHNS, CDR2 SASEGT. This CDR3 has 15 amino acids. V lost 6 bases, J lost 9 bases, and 9 bases stayed unmatched. A remark on this clone: Its antigen is as yet unknown.

Sequences were obtained from PBMCs. The chain uses TRBV6-1 and TRBJ1-6; 9 bases agree with TRBD1. This clonotype was sampled from a woman aged 45-65 years in good health and CMV-seropositive. CDR3 bases: TGTGCCAGCAGCCCGAGGGACAGGGTGGGTTCACCCCTCCACTTT. It translates to CASSPRDRVGSPLHF.